The next 27 T cell receptor beta chains were all read from a single sample in a study of identical twins' blood T cells. MiXCR, applied by TCRdb to the 5' RACE reads, yields one record per CDR3 protein. The table has a few hundred thousand distinct CDR3 sequences, under 30% seen once; the top ten hold roughly 5.5%. The specimen was PBMCs. Receptor source: a woman between 18 and 50 years old in good health.

CDR3 in DNA: TGTGCCAGCAGCGAGACAGGGGACTCCTACAATGAGCAGTTCTTC. Its translation: CASSETGDSYNEQFF. The chain uses TRBV5-4 and TRBJ2-1; TRBD1 matches at 8 bases. With V trimmed by 4 bases and J by 0 bases, 3 bases remained unmatched. The CDR3 runs 15 residues. Germline V lookup: CDR1 SGHNT, CDR2 YYREEE (reference sequence).

This clonotype occurred a few times. The CDR3 spells CASSLRSPARRAFF. CDR3 sequence (DNA): TGTGCCAGCAGCTTACGAAGTCCGGCCCGGAGAGCTTTCTTT. The rearrangement uses TRBV7-9 and TRBJ1-1; D is unclear. Germline lookup yields CDR1 SEHNR and CDR2 FQNEAQ (reference sequence). The CDR3 is made up of 14 amino acids. Between the trimmed V and J ends, which lost 2 bases and 10 bases, there was a span of 17 bases.

This clonotype was seen repeatedly, ten times or more. The V gene is TRBV5-1, the J gene TRBJ1-2; a weak D match, TRBD1 (5 bases). In germline, CDR1 is SGHRS, CDR2 YFSETQ. This CDR3 comprises 14 residues. V was pared by 4 bases and J by 2 bases, with 12 bases between. The CDR3 DNA reads TGCGCCAGCAGCCCGACCCCAGGGAACTATGGCTACACCTTC. Translation: CASSPTPGNYGYTF.

This clonotype showed up just a few times. The gene calls are TRBV29-1 and TRBJ2-3, with D perhaps TRBD1 or TRBD2 (6 bases each). Germline V gene sequence: CDR1 SQVTM, CDR2 ANQGSEA. V lost 5 bases, J lost 2 bases, and 14 bases lay in between. The CDR3 contains 14 residues. CDR3 sequence reads: CSVQLGGLTDTQYF. In DNA, the CDR3 is TGCAGCGTTCAATTAGGGGGACTCACAGATACGCAGTATTTT.

The V gene is TRBV9, the J gene TRBJ1-2; D perhaps matches TRBD1 (6 bases). Trimming took 4 bases from V and 0 from J, leaving 16 bases between them. Germline CDR1 SGDLS, CDR2 YYNGEE. This CDR3 is 16 amino acids long. The CDR3 loop reads CASSPSVAGANYGYTF. The CDR3 bases are TGTGCCAGCAGCCCTAGTGTCGCAGGGGCTAACTATGGCTACACCTTC. The full variable domain, rest sourced from reference TRBV9 and TRBJ1-2, is DSGVTQTPKHLITATGQRVTLRCSPRSGDLSVYWYQQSLDQGLQFLIQYYNGEERAKGNILERFSAQQFPDLHSELNLSSLELGDSALYFCASSPSVAGANYGYTFGSGTRLTVV.

This clonotype was recorded many times. V gene TRBV29-1 combines with J gene TRBJ2-2; a possible D gene is TRBD2 (6 bases). The CDR3 has 14 amino acids. Germline CDR1 reads SQVTM; CDR2 reads ANQGSEA. Trimming took off 4 bases at V and 1 base at J, with 10 bases between the two ends. The CDR3 region has the DNA TGCAGCGTTGTTTCGGGGGTGAACACCGGGGAGCTGTTTTTT. This encodes CSVVSGVNTGELFF.

The chain uses TRBV5-1 and TRBJ1-1, with TRBD1 matching 7 bases. Germline V gene data show CDR1 as SGHRS and CDR2 as YFSETQ. J was trimmed by 4 bases and V by 0 bases; bases with no gene match: 3. This CDR3 spans 14 amino acids. The CDR3 reads CASSLGRGSTEAFF. Here the CDR3 DNA reads TGCGCCAGCAGCTTGGGCAGGGGGAGCACTGAAGCTTTCTTT.

This chain connects TRBV20-1 to TRBJ1-5; TRBD1 is a possible D gene (6 bases). CDR1 and CDR2 (germline): DFQATT, SNEGSKA (reference sequence). V dropped 4 bases and J dropped 3 bases, with 10 bases sitting between them. This CDR3 is 13 amino acids long. CDR3 nucleotides: TGCAGTGCTAAAGGGGGGACCAATCAGCCCCAGCATTTT. The encoded protein is CSAKGGTNQPQHF.

The table lists this clonotype with a few counts. The chain carries TRBV2 and TRBJ1-2; D remains ambiguous. Germline assignment: CDR1 SNHLY and CDR2 FYNNEI. The CDR3 extends over 13 amino acids. Trimming took 2 bases from V and 8 from J, leaving 12 bases between them. The CDR3 DNA sequence: TGTGCCAGCAGTGAAAGGCGGGATGGGGGCTACACCTTC. This encodes CASSERRDGGYTF.

The genes are TRBV11-3 and TRBJ2-2; weak D call: TRBD1 (5 bases). Trimming stripped 3 bases from V and 7 bases from J, with 12 bases between. The V gene's germline CDR1 is SGHNT and CDR2 YENEEA. This CDR3 is 14 amino acids long. The CDR3 spells CASSFEGDNGELFF. Here the CDR3 DNA reads TGTGCCAGCAGCTTCGAAGGGGATAACGGGGAGCTGTTTTTT.

This chain connects TRBV6-5 to TRBJ1-5; D possibly corresponds to TRBD1 (6 bases). CDR3 length: 17 amino acids. V was shortened by 2 bases and J by 1 base, with 15 bases between the two germline ends. Germline V CDR1 and CDR2: MNHEY, SVGAGI. The CDR3 sequence is CASSYLTGLQSNQPQHF. In DNA, the CDR3 is TGTGCCAGCAGTTACCTGACAGGACTCCAAAGCAATCAGCCCCAGCATTTT.

The rearrangement uses TRBV5-1 and TRBJ2-7, with TRBD2 identical over 7 bases. CDR1 is SGHRS, CDR2 YFSETQ, per germline. With 1 base clipped from V and 5 bases from J, the junction kept 9 bases outside the gene matches. This CDR3 is built from 15 residues. The CDR3 loop reads CASSLFGGSQDEQYF. CDR3 in DNA: TGCGCCAGCAGCTTGTTTGGCGGGAGTCAGGACGAGCAGTACTTC.

The table lists this clonotype with a count of one. The rearrangement links TRBV2 to TRBJ1-3; TRBD1 matches at 7 bases. The CDR3 has 14 residues. Losses at the gene ends were 4 bases for V and 5 bases for J; bases not matched to a gene: 5. CDR1 and CDR2 from the germline V gene are SNHLY and FYNNEI. CDR3 sequence reads: CASSGQGGRNTIYF. In DNA form, the CDR3 reads TGTGCCAGCAGTGGACAGGGTGGCAGAAACACCATATATTTT.

J is TRBJ2-3 and V is TRBV7-2; TRBD2 is a possible D gene (6 bases). Germline CDR1 and CDR2: SGHTA and FQGNSA. The CDR3 spans 19 residues. Trimming left V 2 bases short and J 2 bases short, with 23 bases between. Here the CDR3 reads CASSLNARDLLRSTDTQYF. The CDR3 nucleotides are TGTGCCAGCAGCTTAAACGCCCGGGACTTACTAAGGTCCACAGATACGCAGTATTTT.

Only a few counts were recorded for this clonotype. The chain employs TRBV5-1 and TRBJ1-3, with D tentatively TRBD1 (6 bases). V lost 1 base and J 6 bases, leaving 14 bases between the germline ends. The CDR3 extends over 15 amino acids. Germline lookup yields CDR1 SGHRS and CDR2 YFSETQ. The CDR3 DNA is TGCGCCAGCAGCTTGAAGACAGGCCTCGTAAACACCATATATTTT. Translating it yields CASSLKTGLVNTIYF.

This chain uses TRBV19 with TRBJ1-4, with D unresolved. The CDR3 contains 19 residues. V was clipped by 5 bases and J by 4 bases, with 26 bases between them. The germline V gene encodes CDR1 LNHDA and CDR2 SQIVND (reference sequence). The CDR3 DNA sequence: TGTGCCAGTAGTGCCACGATATCGGCGACCTCAATCCGTAATGAAAAACTGTTTTTT. This gives the protein CASSATISATSIRNEKLFF.

The chain is built from TRBV2 and TRBJ1-1; no definite D call. Trimming took 4 bases from V and 7 from J, leaving 10 bases between them. This CDR3 is built from 12 residues. CDR1 is SNHLY and CDR2 is FYNNEI in the germline V gene. The CDR3 spells CASSGPVGEAFF. The CDR3 bases are TGTGCCAGCAGTGGTCCCGTCGGTGAAGCTTTCTTT.

The chain has TRBV4-3 and TRBJ2-2; 8 bases are a match to TRBD2. In germline, CDR1 is LGHNA, CDR2 YSLEER. The V and J ends lost 1 base and 4 bases, in that order; junction bases with no gene match: 8. This CDR3 contains 17 residues. The CDR3 is CASSQGIAGQTTGELFF. In DNA, the CDR3 is TGCGCCAGCAGCCAAGGGATAGCGGGGCAAACCACCGGGGAGCTGTTTTTT.

This chain links TRBV27 with TRBJ1-1; 7 positions match TRBD1. V was clipped by 2 bases and J by 8 bases; unmatched bases: 5. The CDR3 is made up of 13 amino acids. Germline V gene sequence: CDR1 MNHEY, CDR2 SMNVEV (reference sequence). This chain's CDR3 is CASSLGVTGEAFF. CDR3 nucleotide sequence: TGTGCCAGCAGTTTAGGCGTGACAGGGGAAGCTTTCTTT.

This clonotype has only a few counts. The V and J genes are TRBV5-1 and TRBJ1-5, with a weak D call TRBD1 (5 bases). This CDR3 has 14 residues. CDR1 is SGHRS and CDR2 is YFSETQ in the germline V gene. Trimming removed 3 bases from V and 1 base from J, with 8 bases in between. CDR3: CASSSGGSNQPQHF. In DNA, the CDR3 is TGCGCCAGCAGCTCCGGGGGAAGCAATCAGCCCCAGCATTTT.

This chain joins TRBV18 and TRBJ2-2; 7 nucleotides line up with TRBD1. CDR1 and CDR2 (germline): KGHSH, LQKENI. V was pared by 2 bases and J by 5 bases, with 5 bases of the junction left unmatched. The CDR3 sequence is 15 residues long. Written as DNA, the CDR3 is TGTGCCAGCTCACCATTACAGGGGAAGACCGGGGAGCTGTTTTTT. Its translation: CASSPLQGKTGELFF.

The chain links TRBV30 to TRBJ1-5; TRBD1 aligns across 9 bases. The trim removed 4 bases at V and 7 bases at J, leaving 8 bases unmatched. The CDR3 sequence is 14 residues long. Germline CDR1 GTSNPN, CDR2 SVGIG (reference sequence). CDR3 nucleotides: TGTGCCTGGACCAGAACAGGGGGCGAGCAGCCCCAGCATTTT. This translates into CAWTRTGGEQPQHF.

This clonotype was seen only a few times. The chain uses TRBV2 and TRBJ1-1; D is ambiguous. The germline V gene encodes CDR1 SNHLY and CDR2 FYNNEI. The ends were cut back, 2 bases at V and 7 bases at J, with 14 bases in the middle. This CDR3 is built from 14 residues. The CDR3 DNA is TGTGCCAGCAGTGAATGCAAGCAGGCCTGTGAAGCTTTCTTT. This translates into CASSECKQACEAFF.

With respect to this clonotype: One end of the junction varies from germline; a read error may be responsible. The J gene is TRBJ1-1, the V gene TRBV5-4; D might be TRBD1 (6 bases). The V gene's germline CDR1 is SGHNT and CDR2 YYREEE (reference sequence). The CDR3 runs to 15 residues. CDR3 region: CASSLKTGTHSEALF. The CDR3 DNA follows: TGTGCCAGCAGCCTCAAGACAGGAACTCACTCTGAAGCTTTATTT.

V usage is TRBV9 and J usage is TRBJ1-3; D not certain. The CDR3 is 13 amino acids. Germline assignment: CDR1 SGDLS and CDR2 YYNGEE. Deletions cut 0 bases from V and 4 bases from J, with 5 bases between. The CDR3 region is CASSVGPGNTIYF. In DNA, the CDR3 is TGTGCCAGCAGCGTAGGACCGGGAAACACCATATATTTT.

The rearrangement uses TRBV10-3 and TRBJ2-1; no clear D. Germline V gives CDR1 ENHRY, CDR2 SYGVKD. This CDR3 has 14 residues. The V end lost 2 bases, the J end lost 6 bases, and 11 bases lay between the germline ends. The CDR3 coding sequence is TGTGCCATCAGTGAGGATTGGGCCCGCAATGAGCAGTTCTTC. Protein product: CAISEDWARNEQFF.

The chain links TRBV7-3 to TRBJ1-6, with 7 positions matching TRBD1. V lost 5 bases and J lost 2; bases outside the gene matches: 3. CDR3 length: 15 amino acids. The germline gives CDR1 SGHTA, CDR2 FQGTGA. The CDR3 sequence is CASSPTGPYNSPLHF. The CDR3 DNA is TGTGCCAGCAGCCCGACAGGGCCCTATAATTCACCCCTCCACTTT.